A selection of T cell receptor beta chains follows, all from one sample in a study of T cell repertoires in cytomegalovirus infection. Their cognate antigens are unknown. One entry per CDR3 protein results from TCRdb running MiXCR on the reads. The sample holds more than 95,000 distinct CDR3 sequences, more than 30% seen once. Sequenced material: CD8+ T cells from cultured PBMCs, taken from culture after CMV antigen stimulation. Receptor source: a human donor in good health (CMV status not recorded). Some clones in this sample may be carry-over from other donors' samples. Each CDR3 is given with its conserved first and last residue. A D gene is named only where the DNA matches it firmly. Clone size is stated in some rows and not others, as once, few, many or a class when expanded.

>many|TRBV7-2|TRBJ2-2|.
CASSSVDSRDTGELFF
TGTGCCAGCAGCTCCGTTGACAGCCGTGACACCGGGGAGCTGTTTTTT
>many|TRBV7-6|TRBJ2-1|.
CASSLGLSSYNEQFF
TGTGCCAGCAGCTTGGGACTGAGCTCCTACAATGAGCAGTTCTTC
>.|TRBV5-1|TRBJ1-1|TRBD1
CASSAPGTGVATEAFF
TGCGCCAGCAGCGCCCCCGGGACAGGGGTTGCCACTGAAGCTTTCTTT
>.|TRBV28|TRBJ2-7|TRBD2
CASSPGTSFHEQYF
TGTGCCAGCAGCCCCGGGACTAGCTTCCACGAGCAGTACTTC
>.|TRBV12-3/TRBV12-4|TRBJ2-2|TRBD1
CASNRPTGDTGELFF
TGTGCCAGCAATCGGCCGACAGGGGACACCGGGGAGCTGTTTTTT
>.|TRBV7-2|TRBJ2-2|.
CASTPNTWELFF
TGTGCCAGCACCCCGAACACCTGGGAGCTGTTTTTT
>many|TRBV7-2|TRBJ2-1|.
CASSLISLDNEQFF
TGTGCCAGCAGCCTGATCAGCTTGGACAATGAGCAGTTCTTC
>few|TRBV7-2|TRBJ2-2|TRBD2
CASSLGLAGRVGTGELFF
TGTGCCAGCAGCTTAGGACTAGCGGGCCGGGTGGGGACCGGGGAGCTGTTTTTT
>.|TRBV6-5|TRBJ1-4|.
CASSYGGALTNEKLFF
TGTGCCAGCAGTTACGGGGGCGCGTTAACTAATGAAAAACTGTTTTTT
>few|TRBV3-1|TRBJ2-1|TRBD2
CASSPMASGAAYNEQFF
TGTGCCAGCAGCCCAATGGCTAGCGGGGCGGCCTACAATGAGCAGTTCTTC
>few|TRBV7-9|TRBJ1-1|TRBD1
CASSSTGTANTEAFF
TGTGCCAGCAGCTCGACCGGGACAGCGAACACTGAAGCTTTCTTT
>.|TRBV12-3/TRBV12-4|TRBJ1-4|.
CASSLGQGEDEKLFF
TGTGCCAGCAGTTTAGGGCAGGGTGAAGATGAAAAACTGTTTTTT
>.|TRBV7-9|TRBJ1-2|TRBD1
CASSLPPGTADGYTF
TGTGCCAGCAGCTTACCACCCGGGACAGCAGATGGCTACACCTTC
>.|TRBV12-3/TRBV12-4|TRBJ1-1|TRBD1
CASTDGWTGGGDEAFF
TGTGCCAGCACCGATGGTTGGACAGGGGGAGGAGATGAAGCTTTCTTT
>few|TRBV6-5|TRBJ2-1|TRBD2
CASSSPSRTSSYNEQFF
TGTGCCAGCAGTTCCCCCTCGAGGACTAGCTCATACAATGAGCAGTTCTTC
>.|TRBV12-3/TRBV12-4|TRBJ2-5|TRBD2
CASSPRGALQETQYF
TGTGCCAGCAGTCCGCGGGGGGCTCTCCAAGAGACCCAGTACTTC
>.|TRBV6-2/TRBV6-3|TRBJ1-2|.
CASSYYGFPGHPSSGYTF
TGTGCCAGCAGTTACTATGGGTTTCCGGGACATCCTTCGTCCGGCTACACCTTC
>.|TRBV6-8|TRBJ1-2|.
CASSSTGYYTF
TGTGCCAGCAGTTCGACGGGCTACTACACCTTC
>once|TRBV5-3|TRBJ2-1|.
CASSPFGSSYNEQFF
TGTGCCAGCAGCCCATTTGGGAGCTCCTACAATGAGCAGTTCTTC
>.|TRBV7-2|TRBJ2-4|TRBD1
CASSIGVLGQAIYIQYF
TGTGCCAGCAGCATAGGAGTCCTGGGACAGGCTATTTACATTCAGTACTTC
>.|TRBV5-1|TRBJ2-3|TRBD1
CASSLVQGASADTQYF
TGCGCCAGCAGCTTAGTACAGGGGGCGAGCGCAGATACGCAGTATTTT
>.|TRBV11-3|TRBJ2-1|TRBD1
CASSTGQGESGNEQFF
TGTGCCAGCAGCACAGGACAGGGGGAGTCTGGCAATGAGCAGTTCTTC
>few|TRBV4-2|TRBJ2-5|.
CASSQGVGHLQETQYF
TGTGCCAGCAGCCAAGGCGTGGGACACTTACAAGAGACCCAGTACTTC
>few|TRBV7-9|TRBJ2-3|TRBD2
CASSSFWSGGRTDTQYF
TGTGCCAGCAGCTCCTTTTGGAGCGGGGGCAGAACAGATACGCAGTATTTT
>.|TRBV7-6|TRBJ2-3|.
CAFSPPRGSTDTQYF
TGTGCCTTCTCCCCCCCCAGGGGAAGCACAGATACGCAGTATTTT
>.|TRBV4-1|TRBJ2-5|.
CASSQDRVGPQGTQYF
TGCGCCAGCAGCCAAGATCGAGTAGGGCCTCAGGGGACCCAGTACTTC
>.|TRBV3-1|TRBJ1-1|.
CASSQEIAPMNTEAFF
TGTGCCAGCAGCCAAGAGATCGCACCTATGAACACTGAAGCTTTCTTT
>.|TRBV7-9|TRBJ2-7|TRBD1
CASSLLTGGYEQYF
TGTGCCAGCAGCTTACTTACAGGGGGCTACGAGCAGTACTTC
>.|TRBV19|TRBJ2-7|.
CASSIPGAYEQYF
TGTGCCAGTAGTATTCCAGGGGCCTACGAGCAGTACTTC
>.|TRBV7-6|TRBJ2-3|.
CASSYLAEVNTDTQYF
TGTGCCAGCAGCTACTTAGCGGAAGTAAACACAGATACGCAGTATTTT
>few|TRBV11-1|TRBJ2-7|.
CASSLAGDSYEQYF
TGTGCCAGCAGCTTAGCGGGGGACTCATACGAGCAGTACTTC
>.|TRBV19|TRBJ2-5|.
CASSTYGGEGETQYF
TGTGCCAGTAGTACTTACGGCGGGGAAGGAGAGACCCAGTACTTC
>few|TRBV27|TRBJ2-7|.
CASSSGGAAAEQYF
TGTGCCAGCAGTTCAGGGGGGGCTGCGGCCGAGCAGTACTTC
>many|TRBV7-9|TRBJ1-2|.
CASSLRDDYGYTF
TGTGCCAGCAGCTTACGGGACGACTATGGCTACACCTTC
>.|TRBV6-2/TRBV6-3|TRBJ2-1|TRBD2
CASSYDTSGGLYNEQFF
TGTGCCAGCAGTTACGATACTAGCGGGGGGCTGTACAATGAGCAGTTCTTC
>once|TRBV27|TRBJ1-1|TRBD1
CASSLKGAITTEAFF
TGTGCCAGCAGTCTAAAGGGGGCTATAACGACTGAAGCTTTCTTT
>.|TRBV19|TRBJ1-1|TRBD1
CASSIDQDRSEAFF
TGTGCCAGTAGTATAGATCAGGACAGGTCTGAAGCTTTCTTT
>few|TRBV7-9|TRBJ2-1|TRBD2
CASSNPGTTFYNEQFF
TGTGCCAGCAGCAACCCCGGGACTACCTTTTACAATGAGCAGTTCTTC
>few|TRBV7-9|TRBJ2-1|.
CASSSGGSINEQFF
TGTGCCAGCAGCTCAGGAGGGAGTATCAATGAGCAGTTCTTC
>many|TRBV12-3/TRBV12-4|TRBJ1-1|TRBD1
CASSPGGYTEAFF
TGTGCCAGCAGCCCAGGGGGGTACACTGAAGCTTTCTTT